This is a list of T cell receptor beta chains from one sample in a study of T cell repertoires in cytomegalovirus infection. Each CDR3 protein gets one entry after TCRdb re-called the reads with MiXCR. The sample comprises fewer than 1,000,000 distinct CDR3 sequences, approximately 32% of which are singletons, and around 15% rests with the top ten. These receptors' targets are unknown. The starting material was cultured CD8+ T cells from PBMCs, obtained from culture after CMV antigen stimulation. These receptors came from a human donor in good health (CMV status not recorded). Some clones in this sample may be carry-over from other donors' samples. Both conserved end residues are part of each CDR3. Each record gives: CDR3 protein, CDR3 DNA, D gene, V gene, clone size, J gene. D genes are given only for firm matches. Only part of the rows carry a size: once, few, many, or a class if the clone is expanded.

CSVDLTGYNEQFF TGCAGCGTTGACTTGACAGGTTACAATGAGCAGTTCTTC . TRBV29-1 . TRBJ2-1
CSARRRAAGEKLFF TGCAGTGCTAGAAGACGGGCCGCGGGAGAAAAACTGTTTTTT . TRBV20-1 many TRBJ1-4
CASSPSATVPGNQPQHF TGTGCCAGCAGCCCGTCGGCAACAGTTCCGGGAAATCAGCCCCAGCATTTT . TRBV6-2/TRBV6-3 . TRBJ1-5
CASSLFLQDRPTNEKLFF TGTGCCAGCAGCTTGTTTTTACAGGACAGGCCAACTAATGAAAAACTGTTTTTT TRBD1 TRBV5-4 . TRBJ1-4
CASSHGGLGETQYF TGTGCCAGCAGTCACGGGGGGCTTGGGGAGACCCAGTACTTC . TRBV6-5 few TRBJ2-5
CAITRRWTSGANYTDTQYF TGTGCCATCACCCGAAGGTGGACTAGCGGGGCCAATTACACAGATACGCAGTATTTT TRBD2 TRBV10-3 . TRBJ2-3
CASSYTGTSGYNEQFF TGTGCCAGCAGCTATACCGGGACTAGCGGTTACAATGAGCAGTTCTTC TRBD2 TRBV7-6 . TRBJ2-1
CSVFSGTDEQYF TGCAGCGTCTTTTCCGGGACAGACGAGCAGTACTTC TRBD1 TRBV29-1 few TRBJ2-7
CASSDSDREGKNEQFF TGTGCCAGCAGTGATTCTGACAGGGAGGGCAAAAATGAGCAGTTCTTC . TRBV25-1 . TRBJ2-1
CSAARTANTEAFF TGCAGTGCTGCTAGGACAGCGAACACTGAAGCTTTCTTT . TRBV20-1 . TRBJ1-1
CATSRDRAYNEQFF TGTGCCACCAGCAGAGATAGGGCCTACAATGAGCAGTTCTTC . TRBV15 few TRBJ2-1
CASSLEEGTGYGYTF TGTGCCAGCAGCTTAGAGGAGGGGACGGGGTATGGCTACACCTTC . TRBV7-2 many TRBJ1-2
CAARGEAGELFF TGTGCCGCGAGGGGGGAGGCCGGGGAGCTGTTTTTT . TRBV27 . TRBJ2-2
CASSLAAGPNYEQYF TGTGCCAGCAGCTTAGCAGCGGGGCCGAACTACGAGCAGTACTTC TRBD2 TRBV7-8 few TRBJ2-7
CASSPEGGVKTQYF TGTGCCAGCAGCCCCGAGGGGGGTGTCAAGACCCAGTACTTC . TRBV7-9 many TRBJ2-5
CASTIDRNTEAFF TGTGCCAGTACCATTGACCGGAACACTGAAGCTTTCTTT . TRBV19 . TRBJ1-1
CASSRGSSEQFF TGTGCCAGCAGCAGGGGGTCAAGTGAGCAGTTCTTC . TRBV11-3 . TRBJ2-1
CASSVAETQYF TGTGCCAGCAGTGTTGCGGAGACCCAGTACTTC . TRBV25-1 few TRBJ2-5
CASSALGGLAGNPYEQYF TGTGCCAGCAGCGCCCTTGGAGGGCTAGCGGGGAACCCCTACGAGCAGTACTTC TRBD2 TRBV9 . TRBJ2-7
CASSTETVLAVDTQYF TGCGCCAGCAGCACAGAGACCGTTCTAGCGGTAGATACGCAGTATTTT TRBD2 TRBV5-1 . TRBJ2-3
CASTPDRDATDTQYF TGTGCCAGCACCCCTGACAGGGATGCGACAGATACGCAGTATTTT TRBD1 TRBV28 few TRBJ2-3
CASSVDRGGGSTGELFF TGTGCCAGCAGCGTCGACAGGGGCGGTGGGAGCACCGGGGAGCTGTTTTTT TRBD1 TRBV5-5 . TRBJ2-2
CASSLERGPFYEQYF TGTGCCAGCAGCTTAGAACGGGGGCCTTTCTACGAGCAGTACTTC . TRBV7-9 few TRBJ2-7
CASGLAGNTGELFF TGTGCCAGTGGACTAGCGGGGAACACCGGGGAGCTGTTTTTT TRBD2 TRBV6-5 . TRBJ2-2